This T cell receptor (beta chain) originates from a study of CD8 T cells in ankylosing spondylitis. Study-wide results and caveats: Within peripheral blood, clones linked to disease were CD8+ and relatively rare. Characteristic of ankylosing spondylitis blood, it appeared, was a TCR beta motif comprising about eight highly homologous variants.

For TCR beta, libraries came from quantitative 5'-RACE with molecular barcodes. TCRdb re-called the 5' RACE reads with MiXCR, one entry per CDR3 protein. The sample includes some 400,000 distinct CDR3 sequences, 20% to 25% seen only once; the top ten take roughly a sixth. CDR3 length: 19 residues. With V trimmed by 4 bases and J by 8 bases, 17 bases remained unmatched. The germline V gene has CDR1 KGHDR and CDR2 SFDVKD. There are a few counts of this clonotype. Its antigen remains unknown. The sample taken for sequencing was blood, either unsorted or a sorted T cell fraction (not recorded which). The sequence was obtained from a male donor with ankylosing spondylitis. V is TRBV24-1 and J is TRBJ2-2, with 11 positions matching TRBD2. DNA of the CDR3: TGTGCCACCAGTGACCCGGGACTAGCGGACTCCCGAGCTCCGGGGGAGCTGTTTTTT. Amino acid sequence: CATSDPGLADSRAPGELFF.